The sequence of this T cell receptor (beta chain) was determined in a study of control samples from healthy donors and cancer patients. V gave up 5 bases and J gave up 4 bases; unmatched junction bases: 7. Germline assignment: CDR1 SQVTM and CDR2 ANQGSEA. The CDR3 loop spans 13 amino acids. TCRdb's table, derived via immunoSEQ multiplex PCR, lists solely in-frame clones and lacks some. The sample holds 100,000 to 150,000 clones, roughly 94% seen once. The TCR comes from a man aged 25 to 40 in good health. The chain recombines TRBV29-1 with TRBJ2-7; 8 bases are a match to TRBD1. Material: blood. In DNA form, the CDR3 reads TGCAGCGTTAAGAGACAGGGGTATTACGAGCAGTACTTC. This encodes CSVKRQGYYEQYF.